This TCR beta chain was profiled in a study of T cell changes during pregnancy in multiple sclerosis. Profiling relied on immunoSEQ multiplex PCR, and the TCRdb table lists in-frame clones only, not all of them. The repertoire holds 14,000 or so clones, with approximately 95% as singletons. CDR3 size: 15 residues. Germline V gene data show CDR1 as LGHNT and CDR2 as FRNRAP. Trimming removed 6 bases from V and 5 bases from J; junction bases left unmatched: 9. This receptor was identified in a female donor in good health, enrolled as a control in a pregnancy study. The source material was peripheral blood, sampled in the second trimester of pregnancy. The chain joins TRBV12-5 to TRBJ2-1; 8 bases map to TRBD2. In DNA form, the CDR3 reads TGTGCTAGTGGCCCGGGGTCTAGCGGGCACAATGAGCAGTTCTTC. Protein product: CASGPGSSGHNEQFF.